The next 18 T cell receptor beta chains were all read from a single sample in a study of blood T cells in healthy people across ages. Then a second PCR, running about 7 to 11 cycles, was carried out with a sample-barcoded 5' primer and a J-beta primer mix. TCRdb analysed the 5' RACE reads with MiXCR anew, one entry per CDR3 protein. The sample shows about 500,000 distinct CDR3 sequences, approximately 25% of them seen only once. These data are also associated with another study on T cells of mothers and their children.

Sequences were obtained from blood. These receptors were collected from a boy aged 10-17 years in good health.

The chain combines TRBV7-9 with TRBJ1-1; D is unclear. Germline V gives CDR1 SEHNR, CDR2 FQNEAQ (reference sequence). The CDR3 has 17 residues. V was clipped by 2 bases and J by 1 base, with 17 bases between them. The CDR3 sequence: CASSLFMGSGENTEAFF. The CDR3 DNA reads TGTGCCAGCAGCTTATTCATGGGGTCAGGAGAGAACACTGAAGCTTTCTTT.

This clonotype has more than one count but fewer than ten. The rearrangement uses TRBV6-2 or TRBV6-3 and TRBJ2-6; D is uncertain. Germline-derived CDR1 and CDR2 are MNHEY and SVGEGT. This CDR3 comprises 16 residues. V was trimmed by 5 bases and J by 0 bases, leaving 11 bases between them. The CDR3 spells CASSQVPSSGANVLTF. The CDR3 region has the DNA TGTGCCAGCAGTCAGGTTCCCAGCTCTGGGGCCAACGTCCTGACTTTC.

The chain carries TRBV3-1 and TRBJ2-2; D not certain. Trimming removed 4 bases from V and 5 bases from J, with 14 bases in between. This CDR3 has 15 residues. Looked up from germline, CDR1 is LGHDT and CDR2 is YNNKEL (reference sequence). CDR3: CASSPVGKLTGELFF. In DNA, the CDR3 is TGTGCCAGCAGCCCCGTAGGGAAGTTAACCGGGGAGCTGTTTTTT.

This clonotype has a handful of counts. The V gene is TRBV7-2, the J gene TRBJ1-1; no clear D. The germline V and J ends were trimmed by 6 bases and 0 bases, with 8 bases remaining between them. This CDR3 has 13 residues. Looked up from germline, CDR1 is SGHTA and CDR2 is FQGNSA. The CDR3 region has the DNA TGTGCCAGCAGGTCTGAATTGAACACTGAAGCTTTCTTT. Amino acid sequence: CASRSELNTEAFF. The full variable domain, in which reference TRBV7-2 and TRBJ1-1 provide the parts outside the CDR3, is GAGVSQSPSNKVTEKGKDVELRCDPISGHTALYWYRQSLGQGLEFLIYFQGNSAPDKSGLPSDRFSAERTGGSVSTLTIQRTQQEDSAVYLCASRSELNTEAFFGQGTRLTVV.

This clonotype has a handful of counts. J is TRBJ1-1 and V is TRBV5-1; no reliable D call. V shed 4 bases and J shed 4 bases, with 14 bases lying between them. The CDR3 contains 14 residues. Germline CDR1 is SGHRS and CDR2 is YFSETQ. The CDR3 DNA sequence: TGCGCCAGCAGCGTGGGCGGCAGGAGCACTGAAGCTTTCTTT. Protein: CASSVGGRSTEAFF.

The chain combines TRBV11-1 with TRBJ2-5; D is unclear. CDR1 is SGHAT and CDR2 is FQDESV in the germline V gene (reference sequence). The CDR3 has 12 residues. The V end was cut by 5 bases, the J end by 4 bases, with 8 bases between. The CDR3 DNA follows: TGTGCCAGCAGCCGGATCGCAGAGACCCAGTACTTC. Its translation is CASSRIAETQYF.

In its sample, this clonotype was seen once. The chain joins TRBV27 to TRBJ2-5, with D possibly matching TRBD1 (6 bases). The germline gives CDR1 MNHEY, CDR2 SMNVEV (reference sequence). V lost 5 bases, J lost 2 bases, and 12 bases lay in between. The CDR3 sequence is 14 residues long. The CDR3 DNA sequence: TGTGCCAGCAGTAAGGACAGTGCGCAAGAGACCCAGTACTTC. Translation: CASSKDSAQETQYF.

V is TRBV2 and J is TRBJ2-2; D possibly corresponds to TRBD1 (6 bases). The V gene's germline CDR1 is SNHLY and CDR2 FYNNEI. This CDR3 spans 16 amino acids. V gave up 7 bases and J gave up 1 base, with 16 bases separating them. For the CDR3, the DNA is TGTGCCAGCAAGCCCTCCAGGGGCGAGAACACCGGGGAGCTGTTTTTT. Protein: CASKPSRGENTGELFF.

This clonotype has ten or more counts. The CDR3 coding sequence is TGTGCCAGCAGCCTACGACCGGGTGCCTACAATGAGCAGTTCTTC. Residues: CASSLRPGAYNEQFF. J is TRBJ2-1 and V is TRBV7-2; D gene ambiguous. CDR1 and CDR2 from the germline V gene are SGHTA and FQGNSA. There are 15 residues in the CDR3. The germline V and J ends were trimmed by 5 bases and 2 bases, with 13 bases remaining between them.

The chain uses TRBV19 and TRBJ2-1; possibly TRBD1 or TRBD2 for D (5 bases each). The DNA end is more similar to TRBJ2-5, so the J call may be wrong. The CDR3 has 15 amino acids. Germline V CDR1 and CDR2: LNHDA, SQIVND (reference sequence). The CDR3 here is CASSIGGEWQETQYF. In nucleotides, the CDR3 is TGTGCCAGTAGTATAGGAGGGGAGTGGCAAGAGACCCAGTACTTC.

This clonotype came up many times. Written as DNA, the CDR3 is TGTGCCAGCAGCTTAGGCGGATACTACGAGCAGTACTTC. The encoded protein is CASSLGGYYEQYF. V gene TRBV27 combines with J gene TRBJ2-7; no clear D gene. CDR1 and CDR2 from the germline V gene are MNHEY and SMNVEV (reference sequence). V was trimmed by 6 bases and J by 3 bases, leaving 12 bases between them. This CDR3 comprises 13 residues.

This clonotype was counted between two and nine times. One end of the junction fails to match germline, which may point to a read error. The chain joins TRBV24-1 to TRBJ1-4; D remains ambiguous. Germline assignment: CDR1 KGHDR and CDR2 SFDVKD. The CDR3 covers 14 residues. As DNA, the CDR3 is TGTGCCCCCAGTGATTCCGGAAGCAATGAAAAACTGTTTTTT. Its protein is CAPSDSGSNEKLFF.

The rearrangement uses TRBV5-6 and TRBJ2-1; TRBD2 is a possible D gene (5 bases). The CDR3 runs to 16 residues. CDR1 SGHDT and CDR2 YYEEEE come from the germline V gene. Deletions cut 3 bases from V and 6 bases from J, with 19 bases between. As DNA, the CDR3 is TGTGCCAGCAGCTCTGAGGGCGGGTTGGCGGGCAATGAGCAGTTCTTC. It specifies CASSSEGGLAGNEQFF.

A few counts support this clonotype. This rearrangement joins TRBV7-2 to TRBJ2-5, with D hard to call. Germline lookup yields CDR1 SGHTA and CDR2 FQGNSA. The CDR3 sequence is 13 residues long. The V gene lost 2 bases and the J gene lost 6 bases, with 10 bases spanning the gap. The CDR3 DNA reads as TGTGCCAGCAGCTTACCGCCCGGCAAGACCCAGTACTTC. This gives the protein CASSLPPGKTQYF.

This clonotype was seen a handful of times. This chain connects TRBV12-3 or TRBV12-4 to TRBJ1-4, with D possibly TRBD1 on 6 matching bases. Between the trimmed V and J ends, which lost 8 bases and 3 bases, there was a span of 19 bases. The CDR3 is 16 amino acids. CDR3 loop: CASSPFAGAPNEKLFF. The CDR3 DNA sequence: TGTGCCAGCTCCCCCTTCGCAGGGGCTCCTAATGAAAAACTGTTTTTT.

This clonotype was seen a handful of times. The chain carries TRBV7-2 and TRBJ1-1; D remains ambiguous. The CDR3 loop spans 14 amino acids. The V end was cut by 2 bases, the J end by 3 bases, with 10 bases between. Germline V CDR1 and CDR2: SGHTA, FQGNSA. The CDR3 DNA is TGTGCCAGCAGCTTATACGGGTTGGACACTGAAGCTTTCTTT. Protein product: CASSLYGLDTEAFF. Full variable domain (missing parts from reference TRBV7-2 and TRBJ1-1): GAGVSQSPSNKVTEKGKDVELRCDPISGHTALYWYRQSLGQGLEFLIYFQGNSAPDKSGLPSDRFSAERTGGSVSTLTIQRTQQEDSAVYLCASSLYGLDTEAFFGQGTRLTVV.

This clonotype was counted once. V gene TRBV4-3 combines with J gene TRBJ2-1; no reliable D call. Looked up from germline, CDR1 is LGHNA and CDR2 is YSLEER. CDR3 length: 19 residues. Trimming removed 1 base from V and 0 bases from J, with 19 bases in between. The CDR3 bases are TGCGCCAGCAGCCAAGTGCACGGTTTGGCGGCTAGCTCCTACAATGAGCAGTTCTTC. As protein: CASSQVHGLAASSYNEQFF.

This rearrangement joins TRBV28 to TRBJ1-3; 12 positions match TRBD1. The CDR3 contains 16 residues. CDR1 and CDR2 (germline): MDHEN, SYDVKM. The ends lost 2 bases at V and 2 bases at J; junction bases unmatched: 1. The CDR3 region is CASSLGTGGTGNTIYF. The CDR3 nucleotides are TGTGCCAGCAGTTTAGGGACAGGGGGCACTGGAAACACCATATATTTT.